This T cell receptor (beta chain) derives from a study of cytomegalovirus exposure and HLA in healthy donors listed by TCRdb under 2017. As for the study more broadly: An earlier analysis of approximately 590 of the donors reported 250 to 300 Gb of sequence data and 117 million unique TCR beta sequences from roughly 180 million T cells. Around 320 gigabases of sequencing data and 80 million or so unique TCR sequences were included in an early release covering several hundred HLA-typed donors. Among the roughly 400 genotyped donors, approximately 82% belonged to the genetic ancestry cluster associated with self-reported Caucasian donors. The study was designed to test whether signatures of past pathogen exposure could be identified by cataloging public T cell receptors. Using immunosequencing, the study profiled T cell repertoires from 640 or so subjects and related those repertoires to cytomegalovirus serostatus. A separate validation cohort of roughly 130 different subjects was used in addition to the 666-subject first cohort. To predict cytomegalovirus infection status, the study combined high-throughput TCR immunosequencing, statistical association of individual TCRs with disease status, and machine learning. A later analysis re-analyzed previously published TCR beta repertoires from hundreds of donors and added high-resolution HLA genotyping to study TCR occurrence patterns. Rather than drawing on any new phenotypic data, the later analysis identified candidate immune exposures from TCR beta sequences and the way those sequences occurred across donors. To decide whether each TCR beta V gene segment behaved as functional or pseudogenic, an earlier analysis of some 600 of the donors relied on high-throughput TCR beta sequencing. Alongside the repertoire data, information on donor age, sex, ethnicity and CMV serostatus was compiled. A later genetic analysis used genome-wide SNP genotypes for about 55% of the 666 donors, treating that subset as a discovery cohort. All discovery cohort repertoires had been generated on a single sequencing platform. Class I and class II HLA loci were covered by the typing at four-digit resolution. The number of typed donors differed by locus: roughly 620-640 for A, B, C, DRB1 and DQB1; approximately 540 for DQA1; about 600 for DPA1; and roughly 470 for DPB1. Roughly 5 DR-DQ haplotypes were handled as single units for association and clustering because linkage in the cohort was strong. Among roughly 400 genotyped donors of the cohort, an average of around 220,000 unique TCR beta nucleotide sequences was sequenced per donor, of which about 19% were non-productive. Results the study describes overall, beyond this receptor: For the cohort, immune exposure information was limited to CMV serostatus. Because counts were too low, roughly 17 rarely observed V segments, including chromosome 9 orphons, were left out of the earlier analysis of approximately 500 of the donors. Because the 87-base-pair reads could not distinguish some IMGT-functional V segments, including TRBV6-2 and TRBV6-3, those segments were excluded. The classifier was reported to diagnose cytomegalovirus status with high specificity and sensitivity in both the original and validation cohorts. The study gave a list of about 150 TCR beta chains associated with cytomegalovirus. Because some donors lacked HLA typing at each locus, the association tests relied only on the typed subset. Assigning TCR associations to individual alleles was difficult when HLA alleles, especially DR and DQ, strongly co-occurred. In a later analysis, TCR association rates were found to vary across HLA loci, with the most associated TCRs seen for DRB1 alleles and the fewest for HLA-C alleles. Linkage disequilibrium might explain the correlated functional status among segregating V segments, but an unknown experimental factor could not be ruled out. A group of highly shared sequence variants was considered likely to be a technical artifact of the sequencing pipeline. In an earlier analysis of approximately 600 of the donors, most TCR beta V segments were observed in productive rearrangements about 90% or about 30% of the time, broadly matching IMGT annotations. A further reported finding was that TCR beta sequences accurately predicted the HLA-A and HLA-B alleles for most subjects in the first cohort. A later analysis reported that several top co-occurrence clusters appeared linked to parvovirus B19, influenza, CMV and Epstein-Barr virus. Compared with equally common non-associated chains, HLA-associated TCR beta chains in a later analysis were more clonally expanded and had lower generation probabilities. At a false discovery rate of 0.05, a later analysis linked around 15,000 TCR beta sequences to specific HLA alleles. A few of the identified cytomegalovirus-associated TCR beta chains were confirmed in vitro to be specific for cytomegalovirus antigens. In a later genetic analysis, a missense DCLRE1C variant was associated with V-gene and J-gene trimming of TCR beta chains, and the association was replicated in an independent cohort. Most TCR sequences were seen in very few donors, while some public TCRs were found in many individuals. The cohort was sequenced for TCR beta chains only, and without alpha or paired-chain data the features that could be detected were limited. Presence/absence analyses assumed roughly uniform sequencing depth across donors, an assumption that may not hold. In a later analysis, most CMV-associated TCR beta chains were found to appear HLA-restricted, with HLA associations seemingly driven largely by CMV exposure. According to a later genetic analysis, donors in an Asian-associated ancestry cluster had fewer N-insertions in productive TCRs than the approximately 690-donor mean. It was suggested by the authors that the approach could potentially be generalized to other disease states and immunological phenotypes.

The cohort consisted of approximately 690 healthy bone marrow donors. At the time of sampling, every cohort member was nominally healthy, though immune exposures that went unrecorded were likely present. The donor tested CMV seropositive and was one of the 289 seropositive cohort members. A peripheral blood sample was collected from each donor, and TCR beta sequencing was performed on peripheral blood mononuclear cells. The Qiagen DNeasy Blood Extraction Kit was used to extract genomic DNA from the blood cell samples. As regards this clone: Its antigen target is currently unknown. Per-base qualities were not stored, and no clone one base away is much larger.

The library was obtained by the immunoSEQ multiplex PCR assay. The multiplex PCR relied on a mix of 60 forward primers for TCR Vbeta segments and 13 reverse primers for TCR Jbeta segments. The CDR3 region of rearranged TCR beta genes was amplified from genomic DNA with a multiplex PCR assay. Amplified TCR beta libraries were sequenced as 87-base-pair reads on the Illumina HiSeq System. In the authors' own workflow: A later analysis tallied tens of millions of unique TCR beta chains across the 666 repertoires, and some 12 million of those chains were shared by two or more donors. Raw reads were error-corrected and collapsed into unique sequences by a nearest-neighbor algorithm in which closely related sequences were merged to remove PCR and sequencing errors. To assign V, D and J gene segments, CDR3 sequences were aligned to IMGT reference sequences. For a sequence to be retained, a match of at least six nucleotides was required to both a V gene segment and a J gene segment. Rearrangements were called productive when the CDR3 lacked stop codons and stayed in frame with V and J; all others were non-productive. CDR3 was defined by IMGT convention, running from the second conserved V-encoded cysteine to the conserved J-encoded phenylalanine. The earlier analysis of fewer than 750 of the donors excluded sequences that lacked an unambiguous match to a single V gene segment. In an earlier analysis of several hundred of the donors, V segments were called functional above 56.7% productive rearrangements and were called segregating when the between-donor standard deviation exceeded 5%. A statistical classification framework was built for diagnosing cytomegalovirus status from the catalog of TCR beta chain sequences. In a later analysis, V and J genes were assigned by comparing TCR nucleotide sequences against IMGT/GENE-DB human TR gene sequences. A later analysis assigned CDR3 sequences and most-parsimonious VDJ recombination scenarios with the TCRdist pipeline. In a later analysis, each TCR beta chain was defined by its CDR3 amino acid sequence together with its V-gene family, and reads without a unique V-gene family were excluded. To address suspected cross-contamination and a sequencing artifact, a later analysis removed roughly 580 highly shared, low-generation-probability nucleotide sequences. For each public chain, a later analysis derived a clonal expansion index from normalized ranks of inferred template counts within each repertoire. Generation probabilities in a later analysis came from a VDJ recombination model fitted to out-of-frame rearrangements, and those results were checked against IGoR. Hypergeometric tests were used in a later analysis to score TCR-TCR, TCR-HLA and TCR-CMV co-occurrence, with a repertoire-size bias correction applied to the TCR pairs. In a later analysis, false discovery rates were estimated by permuting HLA or CMV assignments 20 times. A later analysis grouped co-occurring TCRs with DBSCAN, adding TCRdist sequence similarity when clustering within HLA-allele-positive subsets. Repertoires with fewer than 30,000 or more than 120,000 public chains were left out of co-occurrence clustering, as were a handful of repertoires with anomalous nucleotide sharing. The source is immuneACCESS, and TCRdb retained only in-frame sequences with V and J called. Part of the clones is not carried over; for the studies checked, unresolved V genes explain less than half of this, and the remainder is unexplained. That table furnishes V, J and clone size, whereas the DNA furnished D and trimming. The sample data list 180,000 or so clones, and around 79% of these were observed just once. The ten largest clones add up to 6% to 7% of the sample.

A distance of 19 bases separates the germline ends of V and J, which lose 7 bases and 1 base respectively. CDR1 and CDR2, looked up from the germline V gene, are MDHEN and SYDVKM. Taken from cysteine to phenylalanine, the CDR3 has 16 residues. Only the CDR3 part of the read is kept: 48 bases, read in frame from the first base. The sequencing input was PBMCs. The receptor comes from a man in his forties or fifties in good health and CMV-seropositive. The chain is encoded by TRBV28 joined to TRBJ1-1, with a weak D call of TRBD1 (5 bases match). The DNA is TGTGCCAGCATACCTGGGGGGTACGGTAAGAACACTGAAGCTTTCTTT. This codes for CASIPGGYGKNTEAFF.